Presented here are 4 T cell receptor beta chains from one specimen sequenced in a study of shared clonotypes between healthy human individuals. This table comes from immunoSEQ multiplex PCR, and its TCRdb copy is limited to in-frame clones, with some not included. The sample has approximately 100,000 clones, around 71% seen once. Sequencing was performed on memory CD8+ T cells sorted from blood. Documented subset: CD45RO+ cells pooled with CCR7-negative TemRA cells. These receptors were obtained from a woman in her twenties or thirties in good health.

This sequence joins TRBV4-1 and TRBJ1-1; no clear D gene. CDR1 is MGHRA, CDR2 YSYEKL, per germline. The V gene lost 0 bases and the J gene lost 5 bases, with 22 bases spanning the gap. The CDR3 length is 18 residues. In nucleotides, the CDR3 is TGCGCCAGCAGCCAAGATCAACCCATCTTTGGAGGGTGGACTGAAGCTTTCTTT. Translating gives CASSQDQPIFGGWTEAFF.

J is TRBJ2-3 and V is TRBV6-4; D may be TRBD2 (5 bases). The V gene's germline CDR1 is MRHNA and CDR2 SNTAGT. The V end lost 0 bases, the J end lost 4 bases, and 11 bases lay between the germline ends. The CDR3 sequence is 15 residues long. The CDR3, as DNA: TGTGCCAGCAGTGACTCGAGTACTAGTCCAGATACGCAGTATTTT. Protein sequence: CASSDSSTSPDTQYF.

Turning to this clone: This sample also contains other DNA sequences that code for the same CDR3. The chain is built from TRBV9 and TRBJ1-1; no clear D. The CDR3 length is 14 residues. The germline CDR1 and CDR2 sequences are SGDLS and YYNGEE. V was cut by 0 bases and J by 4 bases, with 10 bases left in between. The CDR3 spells CASSVAWGSTEAFF. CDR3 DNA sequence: TGTGCCAGCAGCGTAGCTTGGGGTTCCACTGAAGCTTTCTTT.

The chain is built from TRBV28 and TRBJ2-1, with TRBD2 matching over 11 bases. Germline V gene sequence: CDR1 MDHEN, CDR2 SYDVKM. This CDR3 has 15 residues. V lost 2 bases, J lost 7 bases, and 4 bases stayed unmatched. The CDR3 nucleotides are TGTGCCAGCAGTTTAAGGCTAGCGGGAGGTAATGAGCAGTTCTTC. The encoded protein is CASSLRLAGGNEQFF. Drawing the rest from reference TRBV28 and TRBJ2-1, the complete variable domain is DVKVTQSSRYLVKRTGEKVFLECVQDMDHENMFWYRQDPGLGLRLIYFSYDVKMKEKGDIPEGYSVSREKKERFSLILESASTNQTSMYLCASSLRLAGGNEQFFGPGTRLTVL.